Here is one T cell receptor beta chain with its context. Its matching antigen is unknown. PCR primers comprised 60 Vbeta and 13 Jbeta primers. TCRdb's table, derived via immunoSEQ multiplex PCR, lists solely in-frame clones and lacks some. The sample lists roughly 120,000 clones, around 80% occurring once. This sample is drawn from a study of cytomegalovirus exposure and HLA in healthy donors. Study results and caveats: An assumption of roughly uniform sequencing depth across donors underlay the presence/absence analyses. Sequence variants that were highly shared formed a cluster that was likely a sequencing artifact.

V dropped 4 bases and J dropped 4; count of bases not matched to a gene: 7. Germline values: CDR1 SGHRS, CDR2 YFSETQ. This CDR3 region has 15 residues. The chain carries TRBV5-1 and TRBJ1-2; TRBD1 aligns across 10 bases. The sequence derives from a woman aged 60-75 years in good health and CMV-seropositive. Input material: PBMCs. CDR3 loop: CASSVGQGIFYGYTF. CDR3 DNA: TGCGCCAGCAGCGTGGGACAGGGGATATTCTATGGCTACACCTTC.